A selection of T cell receptor beta chains follows, all from one sample in a study of blood T cell repertoires in COVID-19. Libraries were prepared by immunoSEQ multiplex PCR; TCRdb keeps only in-frame clonotypes and omits some of them. The table records more than 200,000 clones, less than 90% of them present only once. Sequencing was done on a sample of peripheral blood. These receptor sequences come from a woman between 70 and 85 years old with active or convalescent COVID-19. The CDR3 runs from the conserved cysteine through the conserved F or W. A D gene is named only where the DNA matches it firmly. The size field is filled for only some rows; it gives once, few, many or a size class.

j_call clone_size d_call v_call cdr3_aa cdr3_nt
TRBJ2-6 . . TRBV18 CASSVGAVSGANVLTF TGTGCCAGCTCTGTAGGAGCGGTCTCTGGGGCCAACGTCCTGACTTTC
TRBJ2-7 . . TRBV11-2 CASSPKTGLGEQYF TGTGCCAGCAGCCCAAAGACAGGATTGGGTGAGCAGTACTTC
TRBJ2-1 . . TRBV7-2 CASSLVARNEQFF TGTGCCAGCAGCTTAGTAGCGCGTAATGAGCAGTTCTTC
TRBJ1-2 once TRBD1 TRBV27 CASSGLQGAEVGYTF TGTGCCAGCAGTGGTCTACAGGGGGCTGAGGTTGGCTACACCTTC
TRBJ1-1 . . TRBV30 CAWSVQAGDPEAFF TGTGCCTGGAGCGTCCAAGCAGGGGACCCTGAAGCTTTCTTT
TRBJ1-1 . TRBD1 TRBV9 CASSVTGGNTEAFF TGTGCCAGCAGCGTGACAGGGGGGAACACTGAAGCTTTCTTT
TRBJ1-3 few . TRBV20-1 CSASSGNTIYF TGCAGTGCTAGTTCGGGAAACACCATATATTTT
TRBJ1-1 . . TRBV24-1 CATSDPGQGEAFF TGTGCCACCAGTGACCCCGGGCAGGGTGAAGCTTTCTTT
TRBJ2-1 . TRBD2 TRBV2 CASSPILAGVYNEQFF TGTGCCAGCAGCCCCATCCTAGCGGGGGTCTACAATGAGCAGTTCTTC
TRBJ2-2 . TRBD2 TRBV9 CASSNSGGAPGELFF TGTGCCAGCAGCAATAGCGGGGGGGCTCCCGGGGAGCTGTTTTTT
TRBJ1-2 . . TRBV7-2 CASSPRTDGYTF TGTGCCAGCAGCCCTAGGACAGATGGCTACACCTTC
TRBJ1-6 . TRBD1 TRBV7-9 CASSSGQGNSPLHF TGTGCCAGCAGCTCGGGACAGGGTAATTCACCCCTCCACTTT
TRBJ2-5 . . TRBV12-2 CASRSKDREETQYF TGTGCAAGTCGCTCCAAAGACAGGGAAGAGACCCAGTACTTC
TRBJ2-1 . . TRBV7-3 CASSLSGVNNEQFF TGTGCCAGCAGCTTATCAGGGGTCAACAATGAGCAGTTCTTC
TRBJ2-7 . . TRBV13 CASSLGYYEQYF TGTGCCAGCAGCTTAGGTTACTACGAGCAGTACTTC
TRBJ2-7 many . TRBV11-2 CASSLDRAGEYF TGTGCCAGCAGCTTAGATAGAGCCGGGGAGTACTTC
TRBJ1-1 . TRBD1 TRBV5-1 CASSTWTGGSNTEAFF TGCGCCAGCAGCACATGGACAGGAGGCTCGAACACTGAAGCTTTCTTT
TRBJ2-3 . TRBD2 TRBV4-3 CASSQEGTSGYTQYF TGCGCCAGCAGCCAAGAGGGGACTAGCGGATATACGCAGTATTTT